This is a list of T cell receptor beta chains from one sample in a study of T-cell memory formation after mild COVID-19. TCRdb used MiXCR to reprocess the 5' RACE reads, holding one entry per CDR3 protein. The sample contains some 40,000 distinct CDR3 sequences, under 7.5% of which appear only once. The sequenced material came from PBMCs or a T cell subset sorted from them (not recorded which). Source of these receptors: a young man who had mild COVID-19 (a few samples of this study predate the infection). Cell type and time point are not known. Both conserved end residues are part of each CDR3.

j_gene: TRBJ1-1
v_gene: TRBV6-2/TRBV6-3
len: 16
CDR3aa: CASKRPSGTANTEAFF

j_gene: TRBJ1-6
v_gene: TRBV27
len: 14
CDR3aa: CASSSPGLGGPLHF

j_gene: TRBJ2-1
v_gene: TRBV12-3/TRBV12-4
len: 14
CDR3aa: CASSPQAGAGEQFF

j_gene: TRBJ2-7
v_gene: TRBV2
len: 12
CDR3aa: CASRAGTTNQYF

j_gene: TRBJ2-3
v_gene: TRBV29-1
len: 15
CDR3aa: CSVDSRRSATDTQYF

j_gene: TRBJ1-1
v_gene: TRBV5-1
len: 15
CDR3aa: CASSLIGQGHTEAFF

j_gene: TRBJ2-6
v_gene: TRBV6-2/TRBV6-3
len: 14
CDR3aa: CASTGDMSANVLTF

j_gene: TRBJ1-4
v_gene: TRBV7-2
len: 14
CDR3aa: CASSFRGHNEKLFF

j_gene: TRBJ2-1
v_gene: TRBV9
len: 16
CDR3aa: CASSTPGQGIDNEQFF

j_gene: TRBJ1-2
v_gene: TRBV4-2
len: 16
CDR3aa: CASSQGGSEGAYGYTF

j_gene: TRBJ1-2
v_gene: TRBV29-1
len: 12
CDR3aa: CSVRQGVYGYTF

j_gene: TRBJ2-7
v_gene: TRBV10-3
len: 13
CDR3aa: CAITGQGMDEQYF

j_gene: TRBJ2-5
v_gene: TRBV11-1
len: 14
CDR3aa: CASSLGVGDETQYF

j_gene: TRBJ2-2
v_gene: TRBV7-2
len: 17
CDR3aa: CASSPTKQGTSTGELFF

j_gene: TRBJ2-7
v_gene: TRBV20-1
len: 15
CDR3aa: CSARDVQGGNYEQYF

j_gene: TRBJ2-3
v_gene: TRBV7-3
len: 14
CDR3aa: CASSLAGGTDTQYF

j_gene: TRBJ2-3
v_gene: TRBV7-9
len: 13
CDR3aa: CASSPQGTDTQYF

j_gene: TRBJ2-3
v_gene: TRBV27
len: 14
CDR3aa: CATTPGQGSDTQYF

j_gene: TRBJ2-1
v_gene: TRBV5-1
len: 15
CDR3aa: CASSLGQPGANEQFF

j_gene: TRBJ1-1
v_gene: TRBV18
len: 13
CDR3aa: CASSPSDSRGAFF

j_gene: TRBJ2-5
v_gene: TRBV12-3/TRBV12-4
len: 15
CDR3aa: CASSFLFTGEETQYF

j_gene: TRBJ2-7
v_gene: TRBV12-3/TRBV12-4
len: 14
CDR3aa: CASSLSGSRSEQYF

j_gene: TRBJ1-4
v_gene: TRBV12-3/TRBV12-4
len: 16
CDR3aa: CASSSRGAGTNEKLFF

j_gene: TRBJ2-6
v_gene: TRBV20-1
len: 15
CDR3aa: CSARAIDIGANVLTF

j_gene: TRBJ2-5
v_gene: TRBV5-1
len: 16
CDR3aa: CASSRTQSGGQETQYF

j_gene: TRBJ2-7
v_gene: TRBV5-1
len: 14
CDR3aa: CASSETTGGYEQYF

j_gene: TRBJ1-5
v_gene: TRBV12-3/TRBV12-4
len: 13
CDR3aa: CAVARGQGQPQHF

j_gene: TRBJ1-1
v_gene: TRBV18
len: 16
CDR3aa: CASSPFGTLSNTEAFF

j_gene: TRBJ1-4
v_gene: TRBV11-2
len: 14
CDR3aa: CASSSGQGNEKLFF

j_gene: TRBJ2-3
v_gene: TRBV9
len: 14
CDR3aa: CASSVVGGRDTQYF

j_gene: TRBJ1-4
v_gene: TRBV7-2
len: 14
CDR3aa: CASSLTGSKEKLFF

j_gene: TRBJ2-1
v_gene: TRBV12-3/TRBV12-4
len: 15
CDR3aa: CASRSSGGHYNEQFF

j_gene: TRBJ1-2
v_gene: TRBV4-1
len: 11
CDR3aa: CASKGGLGYTF

j_gene: TRBJ1-1
v_gene: TRBV12-3/TRBV12-4
len: 13
CDR3aa: CASSVQGVAEAFF

j_gene: TRBJ1-2
v_gene: TRBV7-2
len: 14
CDR3aa: CASSLSSFGEGYTF

j_gene: TRBJ1-2
v_gene: TRBV20-1
len: 14
CDR3aa: CSARGAEEGTGYTF